These 31 T cell receptor beta chains originate from one sample sequenced in a study of CD8 T cells in Susac syndrome. RNA totalling roughly 0.45 to 1 ug underwent reverse transcription with random hexamers. TCRdb analysed the immunoSEQ multiplex PCR reads with MiXCR anew, one entry per CDR3 protein. The sample contains about 150,000 distinct CDR3 sequences, around 96% of which appear only once. The specimen was CD4+ T cells from PBMCs. Receptors were obtained from a human donor with Susac syndrome.

The chain carries TRBV20-1 and TRBJ2-7; TRBD2 matches at 14 bases. There are 18 residues in the CDR3. Germline CDR1 is DFQATT and CDR2 is SNEGSKA (reference sequence). Trimming cost V 5 bases and J 2 bases; bases outside gene matches: 14. The CDR3 sequence is CSAAPNPGTSGRPYEQYF. The CDR3 DNA follows: TGCAGTGCTGCGCCGAACCCCGGGACTAGCGGGAGACCCTACGAGCAGTACTTC.

The V gene is TRBV29-1, the J gene TRBJ1-1, with D maybe TRBD1 (5 bases). The CDR3 contains 13 residues. Germline V gives CDR1 SQVTM, CDR2 ANQGSEA. Trimming left V 7 bases short and J 5 bases short, with 17 bases between. This CDR3 is CSALGPTGTEAFF. For the CDR3, the DNA is TGCAGCGCACTTGGACCCACAGGTACTGAAGCTTTCTTT.

This clonotype was picked up a small number of times. The chain carries TRBV23-1 and TRBJ2-5, with D possibly TRBD2 on 5 matching bases. TRBV23-1 is an ORF for which the function is uncertain. CDR3 size: 13 residues. Trimming pared 1 base from V and 5 bases from J, leaving 8 bases between. CDR3 in amino acids: CASSQLPGETQYF. CDR3 DNA sequence: TGCGCCAGCAGTCAATTGCCGGGGGAGACCCAGTACTTC.

V gene TRBV5-6 combines with J gene TRBJ1-3; no definite D call. V gave up 0 bases and J gave up 4 bases, with 8 bases separating them. Germline assignment: CDR1 SGHDT and CDR2 YYEEEE. This CDR3 contains 14 residues. The CDR3 DNA follows: TGTGCCAGCAGCTTGGACCTCTCAGGAAACACCATATATTTT. It encodes CASSLDLSGNTIYF.

The chain recombines TRBV27 with TRBJ1-4, with D possibly matching TRBD1 (5 bases). The CDR3 spans 14 residues. Germline CDR1 and CDR2: MNHEY and SMNVEV (reference sequence). Trimming pared 6 bases from V and 7 bases from J, leaving 15 bases between. CDR3 nucleotide sequence: TGTGCCAGCAGGCTCCGGAGGGGAAGTGAAAAACTGTTTTTT. This encodes CASRLRRGSEKLFF.

This chain links TRBV6-2 or TRBV6-3 with TRBJ2-1; D is possibly TRBD2 (6 bases). CDR1 and CDR2 (germline): MNHEY, SVGEGT. V lost 6 bases and J 2 bases, leaving 17 bases between the germline ends. This CDR3 region has 16 residues. The CDR3 nucleotides read TGTGCCAGCAGCCTCCATCTAGCGCCTCCCTACAATGAGCAGTTCTTC. Translated, it gives CASSLHLAPPYNEQFF.

The chain uses TRBV7-9 and TRBJ1-6, with TRBD1 matching over 8 bases. J was trimmed by 7 bases and V by 5 bases; bases with no gene match: 13. The CDR3 runs to 17 residues. Germline V gives CDR1 SEHNR, CDR2 FQNEAQ (reference sequence). In nucleotides, the CDR3 is TGTGCCAGCAGCCCCGGTGGGTTGACAGGGGAGAATTCACCCCTCCACTTT. Protein: CASSPGGLTGENSPLHF.

This clonotype was detected a few times. The J gene is TRBJ2-1, the V gene TRBV4-2, with D perhaps matching TRBD1 (5 bases). CDR3 length equals 14 residues. Trimming removed 1 base at V and 7 bases at J, with 11 bases between. Germline V CDR1 and CDR2: LGHNA, YNFKEQ. For the CDR3, the DNA is TGTGCCAGCAGCCAAGGGCAGGGCGAGAATGAGCAGTTCTTC. It translates to CASSQGQGENEQFF.

The chain has TRBV4-2 and TRBJ1-4, with 7 bases that match TRBD1. This CDR3 contains 16 residues. The germline V gene encodes CDR1 LGHNA and CDR2 YNFKEQ. Germline trimming cut 0 bases from V and 10 bases from J; bases unmatched to any gene: 11. The CDR3 here is CASSQESGTVEGKLFF. The CDR3 DNA reads TGTGCCAGCAGCCAAGAATCGGGGACAGTGGAAGGAAAACTGTTTTTT.

This rearrangement joins TRBV27 to TRBJ2-1; 8 positions match TRBD2. Germline CDR1 is MNHEY and CDR2 is SMNVEV (reference sequence). This CDR3 is built from 17 residues. The V segment lost 3 bases and the J segment 5 bases; nucleotides outside the gene matches: 12. The CDR3 nucleotides are TGTGCCAGCAGTTTGAATTGGGCTAGCGGGCGGAACAATGAGCAGTTCTTC. It yields the protein CASSLNWASGRNNEQFF.

V and J are TRBV14 and TRBJ1-6; a possible D gene is TRBD1 (5 bases). With 3 bases removed from V and 4 bases from J, the gap between germline ends came to 10 bases. The germline V gene encodes CDR1 SGHDN and CDR2 FVKESK. This CDR3 is 15 amino acids long. In DNA form, the CDR3 reads TGTGCCAGCAGCCACAGACGGGGGTATAATTCACCCCTCCACTTT. Translation: CASSHRRGYNSPLHF. The full variable domain, rest sourced from reference TRBV14 and TRBJ1-6, is EAGVTQFPSHSVIEKGQTVTLRCDPISGHDNLYWYRRVMGKEIKFLLHFVKESKQDESGMPNNRFLAERTGGTYSTLKVQPAELEDSGVYFCASSHRRGYNSPLHFGNGTRLTVT.

CDR3 residues: CASSAAGTGDHEQFF. The CDR3 region has the DNA TGTGCCAGCAGTGCGGCTGGGACAGGGGACCATGAGCAGTTCTTC. The chain links TRBV5-4 to TRBJ2-1, with 10 bases that match TRBD1. Germline values: CDR1 SGHNT, CDR2 YYREEE (reference sequence). J lost 8 bases, V lost 5 bases, and 10 bases had no gene match. CDR3 length: 15 amino acids.

Comment on this clonotype: Without the conserved terminal phenylalanine or tryptophan, this CDR3 likely stems from a read error. The DNA is left out, because the CDR3 cannot be placed on it with certainty; the CDR3 is given as TCRdb lists it. The chain uses TRBV6-2 or TRBV6-3 and TRBJ2-5. The germline V gene encodes CDR1 MNHEY and CDR2 SVGEGT. The CDR3 contains 8 residues when both ends are counted. The CDR3 is CASSTSLL.

This chain joins TRBV6-2 or TRBV6-3 and TRBJ2-7; the D is unclear. V was trimmed by 0 bases and J by 2 bases, leaving 8 bases between them. Germline CDR1 is MNHEY and CDR2 is SVGEGT. The CDR3 is 14 amino acids. CDR3 protein: CASSYSGPAYEQYV. The CDR3 DNA reads TGTGCCAGCAGTTACTCCGGACCGGCCTACGAGCAGTACGTC.

The chain employs TRBV29-1 and TRBJ2-6, with D unresolved. The CDR3 runs 13 residues. Trimming shortened V by 5 bases and J by 4 bases, and 9 bases separated the two germline ends. Per germline, CDR1 SQVTM and CDR2 ANQGSEA. The DNA of the CDR3 is TGCAGCGTTACTACCTGGGGGGCCAACGTCCTGACTTTC. Its protein is CSVTTWGANVLTF.

This chain joins TRBV30 and TRBJ2-3; no clear D. The CDR3 has 15 amino acids. Trimming cost V 7 bases and J 1 base, with 18 bases left between them. Germline CDR1 and CDR2: GTSNPN and SVGIG (reference sequence). The CDR3 DNA follows: TGTGCCTCCTCGCGGATAAGGCAAGGCACAGATACGCAGTATTTT. Amino acids: CASSRIRQGTDTQYF. The variable domain in full, with the rest retrieved from reference TRBV30 and TRBJ2-3, is SQTIHQWPATLVQPVGSPLSLECTVEGTSNPNLYWYRQAAGRGLQLLFYSVGIGQISSEVPQNLSASRPQDRQFILSSKKLLLSDSGFYLCASSRIRQGTDTQYFGPGTRLTVL.

This sequence joins TRBV27 and TRBJ2-5; D unclear. Germline assignment: CDR1 MNHEY and CDR2 SMNVEV (reference sequence). Trimming cost V 6 bases and J 5 bases, with 22 bases left between them. This CDR3 has 16 residues. The CDR3 coding sequence is TGTGCCAGCAGGCGAGGTGCCCGACCTCCAACCGAGACCCAGTACTTC. Translating gives CASRRGARPPTETQYF.

The chain uses TRBV27 and TRBJ1-5, with D unresolved. The length of the CDR3 is 13 residues. V lost 3 bases, J lost 6 bases, and 9 bases lay in between. Germline CDR1 and CDR2: MNHEY and SMNVEV (reference sequence). This CDR3 is CASSFRATQPQHF. In nucleotides, the CDR3 is TGTGCCAGCAGTTTTAGGGCCACTCAGCCCCAGCATTTT.

This chain connects TRBV7-9 to TRBJ2-5, with D perhaps matching TRBD1 (5 bases). V shed 5 bases and J shed 2 bases, with 18 bases lying between them. The CDR3 runs 16 residues. CDR1 is SEHNR, CDR2 FQNEAQ, per germline (reference sequence). In nucleotides, the CDR3 is TGTGCCAGCAGCCCCACCCAAAGGACAAATCAAGAGACCCAGTACTTC. Translating it yields CASSPTQRTNQETQYF.

As DNA, the CDR3 is TGCAGTGCTAAAACTAGCGGGATAGACAATGAGCAGTTCTTC. The encoded protein is CSAKTSGIDNEQFF. V is TRBV20-1 and J is TRBJ2-1; TRBD2 aligns across 10 bases. J was trimmed by 5 bases and V by 4 bases; bases with no gene match: 5. The CDR3 totals 14 residues. The V gene's germline CDR1 is DFQATT and CDR2 SNEGSKA (reference sequence).

CDR3 protein: CASSSQNNEQFF. For the CDR3, the DNA is TGTGCCAGCTCAAGTCAGAACAATGAGCAGTTCTTC. This chain links TRBV18 with TRBJ2-1; D remains unclear. The V and J ends lost 5 bases and 5 bases respectively, with 7 bases between them. The CDR3 is 12 residues long. Germline V gives CDR1 KGHSH, CDR2 LQKENI.

This rearrangement joins TRBV4-3 to TRBJ2-1; no clear D. Trimming left V 0 bases short and J 8 bases short, with 8 bases between. Per germline, CDR1 LGHNA and CDR2 YSLEER. This CDR3 is 13 amino acids long. CDR3 coding DNA: TGCGCCAGCAGCCAAGATATTACGGATGAGCAGTTCTTC. Protein sequence: CASSQDITDEQFF.

The chain has TRBV30 and TRBJ1-2; a weak D match, TRBD1 (5 bases). Germline V gene data show CDR1 as GTSNPN and CDR2 as SVGIG (reference sequence). This CDR3 is 12 amino acids long. Trimming took 2 bases from V and 2 from J, leaving 6 bases between them. Written as DNA, the CDR3 is TGTGCCTGGAGTCAGGGAAACTATGGCTACACCTTC. Amino acids: CAWSQGNYGYTF.

V and J are TRBV7-9 and TRBJ2-1; no definite D call. This CDR3 comprises 12 residues. Germline V gives CDR1 SEHNR, CDR2 FQNEAQ (reference sequence). V gave up 6 bases and J gave up 6 bases, with 9 bases separating them. CDR3 sequence: CASRYGRNEQFF. The CDR3 DNA reads as TGTGCCAGCAGGTACGGGCGCAATGAGCAGTTCTTC.

The chain links TRBV5-6 to TRBJ2-2; D unresolved. The germline gives CDR1 SGHDT, CDR2 YYEEEE. Trimming left V 1 base short and J 1 base short, with 8 bases between. This CDR3 is 15 amino acids long. The CDR3 DNA sequence: TGTGCCAGCAGCTTGTGGCGACGGAACACCGGGGAGCTGTTTTTT. Amino acids: CASSLWRRNTGELFF.

The V call is TRBV11-1, the J call TRBJ2-7; 9 nucleotides agree with TRBD1. The CDR3 has 17 residues. From germline, CDR1 is SGHAT and CDR2 FQDESV (reference sequence). V gave up 5 bases and J gave up 1 base; unmatched junction bases: 12. The CDR3 DNA reads TGTGCCAGCAGCCGCTCACCCCGCGGACAGGGGTCCTACGAGCAGTACTTC. It codes for CASSRSPRGQGSYEQYF.

This clonotype has just one count. The chain employs TRBV9 and TRBJ2-6; possible D gene TRBD2, 6 bases. The CDR3 runs to 16 residues. CDR1 and CDR2 (germline): SGDLS, YYNGEE. Deletions cut 3 bases from V and 0 bases from J, with 10 bases between. CDR3 residues: CASSGRGNSGANVLTF. The DNA for the CDR3 is TGTGCCAGCAGCGGGCGCGGGAACTCTGGGGCCAACGTCCTGACTTTC. Complete variable domain (other parts from reference TRBV9 and TRBJ2-6): DSGVTQTPKHLITATGQRVTLRCSPRSGDLSVYWYQQSLDQGLQFLIQYYNGEERAKGNILERFSAQQFPDLHSELNLSSLELGDSALYFCASSGRGNSGANVLTFGAGSRLTVL.

This clonotype was picked up a small number of times. The chain combines TRBV20-1 with TRBJ2-5; D is unresolved. Trimming left V 5 bases short and J 1 base short, with 2 bases between. This CDR3 has 10 residues. Germline assignment: CDR1 DFQATT and CDR2 SNEGSKA (reference sequence). The CDR3, as DNA: TGCAGTGCTTCCCAAGAGACCCAGTACTTC. Its translation: CSASQETQYF.

This clonotype was seen just once. This chain uses TRBV5-4 with TRBJ2-5, with D uncertain. V shed 4 bases and J shed 2 bases, with 12 bases lying between them. The CDR3 runs 14 residues. Germline CDR1 SGHNT, CDR2 YYREEE (reference sequence). CDR3: CASSTQTRQETQYF. Here the CDR3 DNA reads TGTGCCAGCAGCACGCAGACTCGTCAAGAGACCCAGTACTTC.

This clonotype was observed a handful of times. This chain links TRBV20-1 with TRBJ2-5; D unresolved. This CDR3 comprises 11 residues. The germline V and J ends were trimmed by 2 bases and 1 base, with 2 bases remaining between them. CDR1 is DFQATT, CDR2 SNEGSKA, per germline (reference sequence). The CDR3 DNA is TGCAGTGCTAGACCCCAAGAGACCCAGTACTTC. It translates to CSARPQETQYF.

V gene TRBV7-9 combines with J gene TRBJ2-3, with a possible D match to TRBD2 (6 bases). The germline V gene has CDR1 SEHNR and CDR2 FQNEAQ (reference sequence). V was shortened by 3 bases and J by 2 bases, with 15 bases between the two germline ends. This CDR3 contains 16 residues. The CDR3, as DNA: TGTGCCAGCAGCTTCGGGGGAGCCCTACCCACAGATACGCAGTATTTT. Amino acids: CASSFGGALPTDTQYF. The full variable domain, in which reference TRBV7-9 and TRBJ2-3 provide the parts outside the CDR3, is DTGVSQNPRHKITKRGQNVTFRCDPISEHNRLYWYRQTLGQGPEFLTYFQNEAQLEKSRLLSDRFSAERPKGSFSTLEIQRTEQGDSAMYLCASSFGGALPTDTQYFGPGTRLTVL.